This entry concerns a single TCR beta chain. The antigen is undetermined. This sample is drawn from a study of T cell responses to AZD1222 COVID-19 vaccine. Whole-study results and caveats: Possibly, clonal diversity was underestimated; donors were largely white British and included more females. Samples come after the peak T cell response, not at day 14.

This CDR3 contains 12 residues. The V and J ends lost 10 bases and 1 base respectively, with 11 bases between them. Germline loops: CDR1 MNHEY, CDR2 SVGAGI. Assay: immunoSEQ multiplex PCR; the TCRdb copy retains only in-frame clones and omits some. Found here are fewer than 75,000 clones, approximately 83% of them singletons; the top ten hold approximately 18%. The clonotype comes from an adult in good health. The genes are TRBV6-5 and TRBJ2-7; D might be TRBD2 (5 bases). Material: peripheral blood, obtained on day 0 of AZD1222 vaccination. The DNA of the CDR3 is TGTGCCACGGGGTGGATTTCCTACGAGCAGTACTTC. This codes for CATGWISYEQYF.